The present TCR beta chain was sequenced within a study of cytomegalovirus exposure and HLA in healthy donors (TCRdb year 2017). Notes on the research overall: An earlier analysis of about 560 of the donors reported 276 Gb of sequence data and approximately 120 million unique TCR beta sequences obtained from around 190 million T cells. About 280 gigabases of sequencing data and roughly 80 million unique TCR sequences made up an early release that covered 500 to 650 HLA-typed donors. Of the roughly 410 genotyped donors, 65% to 90% were placed in the genetic ancestry cluster associated with self-reported Caucasian donors. The study aimed to test whether cataloging public T cell receptors could reveal signatures of past pathogen exposure. Using immunosequencing, the study profiled T cell repertoires from about 650 subjects and related those repertoires to cytomegalovirus serostatus. In addition to the first cohort of 500 to 850 subjects, a separate validation cohort of 120 different subjects was used. To predict cytomegalovirus infection status, the study brought together high-throughput TCR immunosequencing, statistical association of individual TCRs with disease status, and machine learning. A later analysis re-analyzed previously published TCR beta repertoires from about 600 donors and added high-resolution HLA genotyping to study TCR occurrence patterns. The later analysis used no new phenotypic data to find candidate immune exposures, relying instead on TCR beta sequences and their occurrence across donors. An earlier analysis of 500 to 650 of the donors applied high-throughput TCR beta sequencing to assess whether each TCR beta V gene segment acted as functional or pseudogenic. Donor age, sex, ethnicity and CMV serostatus were compiled alongside the repertoire data. In a later genetic analysis, genome-wide SNP genotypes for about 55% of the 666 donors were used, and that subset was treated as a discovery cohort. All discovery cohort repertoires had been generated on a single sequencing platform. HLA typing covered class I and class II loci at four-digit resolution. The number of donors typed differed by locus, with about 629-630 for A, B, C, DRB1 and DQB1, about 500 for DQA1, nearly 610 for DPA1, and 400 to 490 for DPB1. Four to six DR-DQ haplotypes were handled as single units for association and clustering because linkage in the cohort was strong. On average, about 200,000 unique TCR beta nucleotide sequences were sequenced per donor among some 430 genotyped donors of the cohort, with approximately 18% of those sequences being non-productive.

Comment on this clone: Its antigen is not yet known. There are no base qualities to consult, and no much larger clone falls within one base.

Library preparation employed the immunoSEQ multiplex PCR assay. For the multiplex PCR, a mixture combining 60 forward primers for TCR Vbeta segments and 13 reverse primers for TCR Jbeta segments was used. A multiplex PCR assay on genomic DNA amplified the CDR3 region of rearranged TCR beta genes. The Illumina HiSeq System was used to sequence the amplified TCR beta libraries as 87-base-pair reads. In the authors' own workflow: In a later analysis, tens of millions of unique TCR beta chains were counted across the roughly 670 repertoires, and roughly 11 million of these chains were shared by at least two donors. To remove PCR and sequencing errors, raw reads were error-corrected and collapsed into unique sequences using a nearest-neighbor algorithm that merged closely related sequences. To assign V, D and J gene segments, CDR3 sequences were aligned to IMGT reference sequences. Each retained sequence needed at least a six-nucleotide match to both a V gene segment and a J gene segment. A rearrangement was called productive if the CDR3 had no stop codons and remained in frame with V and J, and every other rearrangement was called non-productive. Following IMGT convention, CDR3 was defined as the stretch from the second conserved V-encoded cysteine to the conserved J-encoded phenylalanine. In an earlier analysis of roughly 580 of the donors, sequences lacking an unambiguous match to a single V gene segment were excluded. In an earlier analysis of around 600 of the donors, V segments were called functional above 56.7% productive rearrangements and were called segregating when the between-donor standard deviation exceeded 5%. A statistical classification framework was built for diagnosing cytomegalovirus status from the catalog of TCR beta chain sequences. V and J gene assignment, in a later analysis, came from comparing TCR nucleotide sequences with IMGT/GENE-DB human TR gene sequences. In a later analysis, CDR3 sequences and most-parsimonious VDJ recombination scenarios were assigned using the TCRdist pipeline. In a later analysis, each TCR beta chain was defined by its CDR3 amino acid sequence together with its V-gene family, and reads without a unique V-gene family were excluded. A later analysis removed 592 highly shared, low-generation-probability nucleotide sequences to deal with suspected cross-contamination and a sequencing artifact. In a later analysis, a clonal expansion index was calculated for each public chain from normalized within-repertoire ranks of inferred template counts. In a later analysis, generation probabilities were computed using a VDJ recombination model fitted to out-of-frame rearrangements, and the results were checked against IGoR. In a later analysis, hypergeometric tests were used to score TCR-TCR, TCR-HLA and TCR-CMV co-occurrence, with a repertoire-size bias correction applied to TCR pairs. In a later analysis, false discovery rates were estimated by permuting HLA or CMV assignments 20 times. In a later analysis, co-occurring TCRs were grouped using DBSCAN, and TCRdist sequence similarity was added for clustering within HLA-allele-positive subsets. Co-occurrence clustering excluded repertoires with fewer than 30,000 or more than 120,000 public chains, plus five with anomalous nucleotide sharing. TCRdb took this table from immuneACCESS and kept in-frame rearrangements with V and J called. Such tables lack part of the clones; where checked against another copy, unresolved V genes explain under half of the gap, and the rest is unexplained. D and trimming were read from the DNA, whereas the V and J calls and clone size are those reported in that table. The sample table shows some 200,000 clones, and approximately 70% are seen once. The biggest ten clones account for 1.8% of the sample.

The paper as a whole reports these results and caveats: Most TCR sequences were observed very rarely across donors, whereas some public TCRs were present in many individuals. HLA typing was unavailable for some donors at each locus, so association tests used only the typed subset. Only TCR beta chains were sequenced in this cohort, and the absence of alpha or paired-chain data limited detectable features. According to a later analysis, parvovirus B19, influenza, CMV and Epstein-Barr virus appeared linked to several top co-occurrence clusters. The classifier was reported to diagnose cytomegalovirus status with high specificity and sensitivity in both the original and validation cohorts. Because counts were too low, roughly 16 rarely observed V segments, including chromosome 9 orphons, were left out of the earlier analysis of approximately 500 of the donors. A further reported finding was that TCR beta sequences accurately predicted the HLA-A and HLA-B alleles for most subjects in the first cohort. According to a later analysis, TCR association rates differed among HLA loci, with DRB1 alleles showing the most associated TCRs and HLA-C alleles showing the fewest. A later analysis found that most CMV-associated TCR beta chains appeared HLA-restricted, with HLA associations seemingly driven largely by CMV exposure. According to a later genetic analysis, donors in an Asian-associated ancestry cluster had fewer N-insertions in productive TCRs than the approximately 710-donor mean. Linkage disequilibrium might explain the correlated functional status among segregating V segments, but an unknown experimental factor could not be excluded. Roughly uniform sequencing depth across donors was assumed in presence/absence analyses, although this assumption may not hold. Three of the identified cytomegalovirus-associated TCR beta chains were confirmed in vitro to be specific for cytomegalovirus antigens. CMV serostatus was the only immune exposure information available for the cohort. A later analysis associated approximately 17,000 TCR beta sequences with specific HLA alleles at a false discovery rate of 0.05. In an earlier analysis of about 600 of the donors, most TCR beta V segments appeared in productive rearrangements about 87% or about 30% of the time, broadly matching IMGT annotations. Strong co-occurrence of HLA alleles, especially DR and DQ, made assigning TCR associations to individual alleles difficult. According to the authors, the approach could potentially be generalized to other disease states and immunological phenotypes. A later analysis found that HLA-associated TCR beta chains were more clonally expanded and had lower generation probabilities than equally common non-associated chains. The 87-base-pair reads could not distinguish some IMGT-functional V segments, including TRBV6-2 and TRBV6-3, so those segments were excluded. A cluster of highly shared sequence variants was judged likely to represent a technical artifact of the sequencing pipeline. V-gene and J-gene trimming of TCR beta chains was associated with a missense DCLRE1C variant in a later genetic analysis, and the association was replicated in an independent cohort. In the study, about 150 TCR beta chains were listed as associated with cytomegalovirus.

The cohort consisted of more than 650 healthy bone marrow donors. At the time of sampling, all cohort members were nominally healthy, though unrecorded immune exposures were likely present. The donor was CMV seronegative and was included in the group of about 350 seronegative cohort members. A peripheral blood sample was collected from each donor, and TCR beta sequencing was performed on peripheral blood mononuclear cells. Genomic DNA extraction from the blood cell samples was performed with the Qiagen DNeasy Blood Extraction Kit. Looking up the germline V gene (reference sequence) yields CDR1 MNHEY and CDR2 SMNVEV. V and J are trimmed by 10 bases and 4 bases, and the gene matches miss 18 bases of the junction. The CDR3 has 17 amino acids, counting the end cysteine and phenylalanine. Only the CDR3 DNA stays, 51 bases, in frame from base 1.

The receptor comes from a woman aged 25 to 39 in good health and CMV-seronegative. This chain joins TRBV27 to TRBJ2-2, with TRBD1 identical over 7 junction bases. Sequenced input: PBMCs. The DNA is as follows: TGTGCCAACCTGGAGCGAGAGGGGGCCTGTGGCACCGGGGAGCTGTTTTTT. It codes for CANLEREGACGTGELFF.